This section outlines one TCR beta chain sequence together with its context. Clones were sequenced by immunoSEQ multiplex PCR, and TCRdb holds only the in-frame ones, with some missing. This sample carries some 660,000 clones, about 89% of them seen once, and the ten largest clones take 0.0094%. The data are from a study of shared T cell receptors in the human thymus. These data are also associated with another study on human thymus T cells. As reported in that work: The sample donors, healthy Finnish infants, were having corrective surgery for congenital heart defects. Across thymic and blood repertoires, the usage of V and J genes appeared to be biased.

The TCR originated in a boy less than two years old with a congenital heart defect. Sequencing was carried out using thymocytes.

As DNA, the CDR3 is TGTGCCAGCTCACCCAAGCGGGACTCGAAGACCCAGTACTTC. It translates to CASSPKRDSKTQYF. The V call is TRBV18, the J call TRBJ2-5; TRBD2 matches 7 bases. This CDR3 is built from 14 residues. Losses at the gene ends were 3 bases for V and 6 bases for J; bases not matched to a gene: 7. Germline V CDR1 and CDR2: KGHSH, LQKENI.